This paragraph covers one T cell receptor (beta chain) sequence. Its antigen is still unknown. This sample stems from a study of T cell responses to AZD1222 COVID-19 vaccine. The study's findings and limits: Repertoires were obtained only post-peak T cell response. Nearly half of spike-specific TCRs reportedly target variant regions that are unmutated in the B.1.351 and B.1.1.7 variants. Only a handful of AZD1222 recipients, several in all, had baseline seropositivity.

Generated by immunoSEQ multiplex PCR, the TCRdb table keeps only in-frame clones and is missing some. The data contain roughly 150,000 clones, approximately 92% of them seen just once; the ten biggest clones take up 1.6%. The CDR3 totals 12 residues. The germline V and J ends were trimmed by 4 bases and 5 bases, with 9 bases remaining between them. Germline CDR1 SGHRS, CDR2 YFSETQ. This chain joins TRBV5-1 and TRBJ1-2, with D hard to call. The source is an adult in good health. Sequenced material: peripheral blood, taken on day 0 of AZD1222 vaccination. CDR3 DNA sequence: TGCGCCAGCAGCGCGGACGGTTATGGCTACACCTTC. It yields the protein CASSADGYGYTF.